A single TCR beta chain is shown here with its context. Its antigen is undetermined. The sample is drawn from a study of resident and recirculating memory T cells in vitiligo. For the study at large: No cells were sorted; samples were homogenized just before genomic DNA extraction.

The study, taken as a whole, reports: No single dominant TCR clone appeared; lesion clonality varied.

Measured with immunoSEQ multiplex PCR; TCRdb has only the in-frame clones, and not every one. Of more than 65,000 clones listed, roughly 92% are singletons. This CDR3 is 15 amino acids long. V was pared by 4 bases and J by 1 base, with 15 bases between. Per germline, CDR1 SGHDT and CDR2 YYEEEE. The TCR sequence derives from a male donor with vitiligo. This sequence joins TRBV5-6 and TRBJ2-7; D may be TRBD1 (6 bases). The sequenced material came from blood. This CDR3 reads CASSRSDQGSYEQYF. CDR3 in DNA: TGTGCCAGCAGCAGGTCGGACCAGGGGTCCTACGAGCAGTACTTC.